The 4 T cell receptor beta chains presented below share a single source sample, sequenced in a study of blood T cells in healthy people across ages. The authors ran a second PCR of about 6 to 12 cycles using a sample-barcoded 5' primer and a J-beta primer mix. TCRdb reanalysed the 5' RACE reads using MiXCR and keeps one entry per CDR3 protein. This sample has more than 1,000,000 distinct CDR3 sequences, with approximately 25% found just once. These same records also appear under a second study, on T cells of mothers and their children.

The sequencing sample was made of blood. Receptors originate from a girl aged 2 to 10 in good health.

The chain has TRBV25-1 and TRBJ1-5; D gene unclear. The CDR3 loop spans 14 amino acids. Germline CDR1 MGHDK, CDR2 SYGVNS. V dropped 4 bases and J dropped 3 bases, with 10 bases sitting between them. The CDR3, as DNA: TGTGCCAGCAGTGGTTCTAGGACCAATCAGCCCCAGCATTTT. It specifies CASSGSRTNQPQHF.

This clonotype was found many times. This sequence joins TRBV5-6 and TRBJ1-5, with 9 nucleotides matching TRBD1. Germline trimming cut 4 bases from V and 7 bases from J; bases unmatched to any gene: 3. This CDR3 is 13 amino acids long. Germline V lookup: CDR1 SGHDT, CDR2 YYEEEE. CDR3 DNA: TGTGCCAGCAGCCCAGACAGGGGGCAGCCCCAGCATTTT. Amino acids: CASSPDRGQPQHF.

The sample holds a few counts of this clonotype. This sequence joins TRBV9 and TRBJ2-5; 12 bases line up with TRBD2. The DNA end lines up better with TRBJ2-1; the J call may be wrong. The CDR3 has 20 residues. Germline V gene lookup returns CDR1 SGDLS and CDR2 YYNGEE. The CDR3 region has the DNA TGTGCCAGCAGCGTACTTGGGGGACTAGCGGGTTCGCCCAGGAGGAATGAGCAGTTCTTC. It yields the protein CASSVLGGLAGSPRRNEQFF.

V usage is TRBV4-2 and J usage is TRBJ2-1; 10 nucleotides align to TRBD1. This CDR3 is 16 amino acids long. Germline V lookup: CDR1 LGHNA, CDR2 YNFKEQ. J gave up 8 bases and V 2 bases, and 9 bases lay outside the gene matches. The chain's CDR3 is CASSQLRDRGVDEQFF. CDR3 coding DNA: TGTGCCAGCAGCCAATTACGGGACAGGGGCGTGGATGAGCAGTTCTTC.